This record looks at one TCR beta chain sequence and its context. Sequenced by immunoSEQ multiplex PCR; TCRdb stores in-frame clones only, minus some. Altogether tens of thousands of clones are present, approximately 91% being singletons, with the ten largest covering 0.55% to 0.8%. The source of the sample is a study of OX40 agonist ivuxolimab in advanced cancers. Germline CDR1 reads SGHTA; CDR2 reads FQGNSA. V dropped 1 base and J dropped 4 bases, with 14 bases sitting between them. The CDR3 extends over 15 amino acids. This sequence originates from an adult with an advanced solid tumor such as melanoma, head and neck, liver or kidney cancer. The J gene is TRBJ2-7, the V gene TRBV7-2, with a weak D call TRBD2 (7 bases). The sequencing used CD4+ or CD8+ T cells sorted from blood, collected in a trial of the OX40 agonist ivuxolimab. The CDR3 sequence: CASSLVAGARYEQYF. The CDR3 nucleotides read TGTGCCAGCAGCTTAGTGGCGGGGGCGAGGTACGAGCAGTACTTC.